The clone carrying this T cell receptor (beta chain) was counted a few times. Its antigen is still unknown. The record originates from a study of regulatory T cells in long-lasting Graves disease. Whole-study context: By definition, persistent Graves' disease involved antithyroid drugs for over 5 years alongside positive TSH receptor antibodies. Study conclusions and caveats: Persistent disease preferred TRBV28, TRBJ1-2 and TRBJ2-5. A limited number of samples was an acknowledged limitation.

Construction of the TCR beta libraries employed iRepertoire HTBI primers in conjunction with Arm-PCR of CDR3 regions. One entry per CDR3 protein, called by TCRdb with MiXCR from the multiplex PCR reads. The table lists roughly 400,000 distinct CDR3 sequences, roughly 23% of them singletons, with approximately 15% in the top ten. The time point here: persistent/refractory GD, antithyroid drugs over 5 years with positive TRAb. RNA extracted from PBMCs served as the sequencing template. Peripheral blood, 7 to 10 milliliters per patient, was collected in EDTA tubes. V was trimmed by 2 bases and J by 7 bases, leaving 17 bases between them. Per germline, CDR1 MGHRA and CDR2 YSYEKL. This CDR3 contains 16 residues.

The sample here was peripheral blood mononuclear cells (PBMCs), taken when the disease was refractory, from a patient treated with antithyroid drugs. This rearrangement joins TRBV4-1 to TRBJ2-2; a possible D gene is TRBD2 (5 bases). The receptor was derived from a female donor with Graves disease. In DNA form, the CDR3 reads TGCGCCAGCAGCCAACTTAGCTCAAGACGGGGCGGGGAGCTGTTTTTT. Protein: CASSQLSSRRGGELFF.